A single sample gave rise to the 21 T cell receptor beta chains below, sequenced in a study of T cells after yellow fever vaccination (dated by TCRdb to between 2018 and 2020). The sample's treatment or condition label is to be understood as: live attenuated yellow fever vaccine strain. Library construction relied on 5' RACE. Sequencing took place on an Illumina HiSeq 2500. The raw public reads went through TCRdb reprocessing: fastp at Q25, MiXCR clone calling, in-frame beta chains kept. Under each unique CDR3 protein, matching rows form one entry showing the most common genes and DNA. For this sample there are a few hundred thousand distinct CDR3 sequences; about 17% appear just once. 17% of the sample is held by the ten biggest clonotypes. Sequencing used PBMCs, obtained less than 6 days after the first yellow fever vaccination. These receptor sequences come from a man aged 18 to 30 who received the YFV17D yellow fever vaccine.

This sequence joins TRBV20-1 and TRBJ2-2; 7 bases line up with TRBD1. The length of the CDR3 is 14 residues. CDR1 DFQATT and CDR2 SNEGSKA come from the germline V gene (reference sequence). V was clipped by 6 bases and J by 6 bases; unmatched bases: 10. The CDR3 DNA is TGCAGTGCCTTAACCGACAGGGACGCCGGGGAGCTGTTTTTT. As protein: CSALTDRDAGELFF.

This clonotype was counted only a few times. This chain joins TRBV5-1 and TRBJ2-7, with 8 bases matching TRBD1. There are 13 residues in the CDR3. V trimming: 4 bases; J trimming: 5 bases; junction bases outside the gene matches: 5. Germline CDR1 is SGHRS and CDR2 is YFSETQ. The CDR3 nucleotides read TGCGCCAGCAGCGGGTCGGACAGGGACGAGCAGTACGTC. The encoded protein is CASSGSDRDEQYV.

V gene TRBV7-2 combines with J gene TRBJ2-5; 10 nucleotides align to TRBD1. The CDR3 has 15 amino acids. Trimming cost V 5 bases and J 1 base; bases outside gene matches: 4. Germline CDR1 reads SGHTA; CDR2 reads FQGNSA. The CDR3 protein is CASSRDRGLQETQYF. The DNA of the CDR3 is TGTGCCAGCAGCAGGGACAGGGGCCTCCAAGAGACCCAGTACTTC.

The V call is TRBV4-1, the J call TRBJ2-5; TRBD2 is a possible D gene (5 bases). Germline V gene lookup returns CDR1 MGHRA and CDR2 YSYEKL. V lost 2 bases and J lost 4, with 11 bases in between. The CDR3 runs to 14 residues. The CDR3 bases are TGCGCCAGCAGCCAAAGAGGGCCAGGAGAGACCCAGTACTTC. This gives the protein CASSQRGPGETQYF.

This chain connects TRBV15 to TRBJ2-4, with D hard to call. The V gene lost 1 base and the J gene lost 0 bases, with 10 bases spanning the gap. CDR1 LNHNV and CDR2 YYDKDF come from the germline V gene (reference sequence). The CDR3 is 16 amino acids. This CDR3 is CATSRVRSLAKNIQYF. In nucleotides, the CDR3 is TGTGCCACCAGCAGAGTCCGGTCTTTAGCCAAAAACATTCAGTACTTC.

The rearrangement joins TRBV11-2 to TRBJ2-4; no definite D call. Trimming removed 5 bases at V and 7 bases at J, with 18 bases between. Germline V CDR1 and CDR2: SGHAT, FQNNGV. CDR3 length equals 15 residues. The CDR3 DNA reads as TGTGCCAGCAGCCGTATGACGCAGTCTGGGAACATTCAGTACTTC. Its translation: CASSRMTQSGNIQYF. Supplemented by reference TRBV11-2 and TRBJ2-4, the full variable domain reads EAGVAQSPRYKIIEKRQSVAFWCNPISGHATLYWYQQILGQGPKLLIQFQNNGVVDDSQLPKDRFSAERLKGVDSTLKIQPAKLEDSAVYLCASSRMTQSGNIQYFGAGTRLSVL.

This sequence joins TRBV6-1 and TRBJ2-4, with 8 nucleotides matching TRBD1. The germline V gene has CDR1 MNHNS and CDR2 SASEGT. This CDR3 region has 16 residues. Unmatched junction bases numbered 8, after V lost 5 bases and J lost 2 bases. The CDR3 DNA follows: TGTGCCAGCAGTCCTCGGACAGGGACAACCAAAAACATTCAGTACTTC. It specifies CASSPRTGTTKNIQYF.

For the CDR3, the DNA is TGTGCTAGTGGTTTGGGTCAGGACTATGGCTACACCTTC. It codes for CASGLGQDYGYTF. V is TRBV12-5 and J is TRBJ1-2, with D unclear. CDR1 is LGHNT, CDR2 FRNRAP, per germline. The CDR3 has 13 residues. V was shortened by 1 base and J by 3 bases, with 6 bases between the two germline ends.

V is TRBV20-1 and J is TRBJ1-1; 7 nucleotides agree with TRBD1. Germline lookup yields CDR1 DFQATT and CDR2 SNEGSKA (reference sequence). The CDR3 has 17 residues. Trimming at V came to 2 bases and at J to 4 bases, leaving 16 bases not matched to a gene. The CDR3 DNA is TGCAGTGCTAGATTTTATTTGGGACAGCCAGTGGGCACTGAAGCTTTCTTT. Translation gives CSARFYLGQPVGTEAFF.

This chain uses TRBV9 with TRBJ1-2; 8 nucleotides agree with TRBD1. V gave up 6 bases and J gave up 10 bases; unmatched junction bases: 8. Germline CDR1 is SGDLS and CDR2 is YYNGEE. This CDR3 is built from 12 residues. CDR3 sequence (DNA): TGTGCCAGCACCTACTACAGGGGGGACTACACCTTC. Residues: CASTYYRGDYTF.

This clonotype came up a few times. The chain couples TRBV5-1 to TRBJ2-5, with 10 bases aligning to TRBD2. Germline lookup yields CDR1 SGHRS and CDR2 YFSETQ. V lost 1 base and J lost 5; bases outside the gene matches: 8. This CDR3 is built from 16 residues. The CDR3 is CASSLQRGGRTETQYF. The CDR3, as DNA: TGCGCCAGCAGCTTGCAGCGGGGGGGCCGAACGGAGACCCAGTACTTC.

This rearrangement joins TRBV27 to TRBJ1-1; D gene unclear. Germline-derived CDR1 and CDR2 are MNHEY and SMNVEV (reference sequence). There are 15 residues in the CDR3. With 5 bases removed from V and 1 base from J, the gap between germline ends came to 14 bases. The CDR3 DNA reads TGTGCCAGCAGTCCGCTTCGAGGGTCGAACACTGAAGCTTTCTTT. Its protein product is CASSPLRGSNTEAFF.

The chain recombines TRBV19 with TRBJ2-7, with a possible D match to TRBD1 (6 bases). Germline CDR1 LNHDA, CDR2 SQIVND (reference sequence). V lost 6 bases and J 3 bases, leaving 15 bases between the germline ends. CDR3 length equals 14 residues. The CDR3 nucleotides read TGTGCCAGTAGCGCAGGGGTAAGTAACTACGAGCAGTACTTC. It specifies CASSAGVSNYEQYF.

This clonotype was seen a handful of times. V and J are TRBV6-2 or TRBV6-3 and TRBJ1-2, with unresolved D. With 0 bases removed from V and 1 base from J, the gap between germline ends came to 9 bases. The CDR3 length is 15 residues. Germline CDR1 is MNHEY and CDR2 is SVGEGT. The CDR3 sequence: CASSYSSGLNYGYTF. The CDR3 region has the DNA TGTGCCAGCAGTTACTCGTCAGGACTTAACTATGGCTACACCTTC.

This clonotype has just a few counts. The chain carries TRBV7-9 and TRBJ2-7; D could derive from TRBD1 or TRBD2 (6 bases each). This CDR3 comprises 14 residues. Germline lookup yields CDR1 SEHNR and CDR2 FQNEAQ (reference sequence). The V end lost 1 base, the J end lost 1 base, and 8 bases lay between the germline ends. The CDR3: CASSLEGGSYEQYF. The CDR3 DNA reads as TGTGCCAGCAGCTTAGAGGGGGGTTCCTACGAGCAGTACTTC.

This clonotype has just a few counts. The rearrangement joins TRBV12-3 or TRBV12-4 to TRBJ1-2; D not resolved. CDR3 length equals 13 residues. The V and J ends lost 3 bases and 6 bases respectively, with 11 bases between them. The CDR3, as DNA: TGTGCCAGCAGTTTCTCCCCAAGGGATGGCTACACCTTC. Amino acids: CASSFSPRDGYTF.

The chain employs TRBV24-1 and TRBJ1-5; D remains unclear. CDR1 is KGHDR and CDR2 is SFDVKD in the germline V gene. CDR3 length equals 13 residues. V was trimmed by 4 bases and J by 1 base, leaving 4 bases between them. The CDR3 sequence: CATSESSNQPQHF. Here the CDR3 DNA reads TGTGCCACCAGTGAGTCGAGCAATCAGCCCCAGCATTTT.

This clonotype was observed a few times. The chain carries TRBV11-2 and TRBJ1-1, with D possibly TRBD1 on 5 matching bases. In germline, CDR1 is SGHAT, CDR2 FQNNGV. This CDR3 contains 17 residues. V was trimmed by 0 bases and J by 7 bases, leaving 21 bases between them. Here the CDR3 reads CASSLERQTTRRSEAFF. Here the CDR3 DNA reads TGTGCCAGCAGCTTAGAAAGACAGACCACCCGGAGGAGTGAAGCTTTCTTT. The complete variable domain, with remaining parts taken from reference TRBV11-2 and TRBJ1-1, reads EAGVAQSPRYKIIEKRQSVAFWCNPISGHATLYWYQQILGQGPKLLIQFQNNGVVDDSQLPKDRFSAERLKGVDSTLKIQPAKLEDSAVYLCASSLERQTTRRSEAFFGQGTRLTVV.

This clonotype was seen many times. The chain couples TRBV12-3 or TRBV12-4 to TRBJ2-3; 8 nucleotides agree with TRBD2. The CDR3 extends over 13 amino acids. Unmatched junction bases numbered 6, after V lost 9 bases and J lost 4 bases. The CDR3 DNA sequence: TGTGCCAGTCTAGAGCGGGGGTCAGATACGCAGTATTTT. Its protein is CASLERGSDTQYF.

The chain carries TRBV29-1 and TRBJ2-5; D not resolved. The V gene's germline CDR1 is SQVTM and CDR2 ANQGSEA. The CDR3 contains 13 residues. Trimming took 4 bases from V and 0 from J, leaving 9 bases between them. The CDR3 DNA is TGCAGCGTTGTATCCGTGTACCAAGAGACCCAGTACTTC. It translates to CSVVSVYQETQYF.

The rearrangement joins TRBV24-1 to TRBJ2-3, with D unclear. Per germline, CDR1 KGHDR and CDR2 SFDVKD. Trimming shortened V by 4 bases and J by 4 bases, and 14 bases separated the two germline ends. The CDR3 is made up of 15 amino acids. The CDR3 coding sequence is TGTGCCACCAGTGACCCAAAAACAGCTGCAGATACGCAGTATTTT. This gives the protein CATSDPKTAADTQYF.